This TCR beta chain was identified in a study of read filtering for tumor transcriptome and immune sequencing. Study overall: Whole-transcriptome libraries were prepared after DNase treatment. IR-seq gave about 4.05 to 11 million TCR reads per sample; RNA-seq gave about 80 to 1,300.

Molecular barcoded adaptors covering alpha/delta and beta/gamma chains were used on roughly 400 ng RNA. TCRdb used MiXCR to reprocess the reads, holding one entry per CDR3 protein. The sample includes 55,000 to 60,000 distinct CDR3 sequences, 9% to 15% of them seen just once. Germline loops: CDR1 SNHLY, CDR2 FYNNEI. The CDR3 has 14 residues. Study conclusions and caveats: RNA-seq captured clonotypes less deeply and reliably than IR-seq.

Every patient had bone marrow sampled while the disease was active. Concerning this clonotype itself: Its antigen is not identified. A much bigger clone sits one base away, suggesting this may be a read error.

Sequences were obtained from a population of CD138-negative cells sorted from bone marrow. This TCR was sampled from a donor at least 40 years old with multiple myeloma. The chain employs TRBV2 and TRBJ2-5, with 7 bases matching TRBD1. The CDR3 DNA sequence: TGTGCCGGCAGACCCGGGACAGCCCAAGAGACCCAGTACTTC. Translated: CAGRPGTAQETQYF. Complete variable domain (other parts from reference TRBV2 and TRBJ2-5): EPEVTQTPSHQVTQMGQEVILRCVPISNHLYFYWYRQILGQKVEFLVSFYNNEISEKSEIFDDQFSVERPDGSNFTLKIRSTKLEDSAMYFCAGRPGTAQETQYFGPGTRLLVL.